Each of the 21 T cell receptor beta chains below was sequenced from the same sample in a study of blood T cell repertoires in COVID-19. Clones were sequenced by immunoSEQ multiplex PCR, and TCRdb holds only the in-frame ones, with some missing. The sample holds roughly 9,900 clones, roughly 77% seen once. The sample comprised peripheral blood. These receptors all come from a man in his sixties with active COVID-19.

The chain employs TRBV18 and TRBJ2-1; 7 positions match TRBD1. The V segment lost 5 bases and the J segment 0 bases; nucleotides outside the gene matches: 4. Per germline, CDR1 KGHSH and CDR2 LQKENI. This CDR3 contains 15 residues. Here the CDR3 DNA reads TGTGCCAGCTCATGGGGACAGAGCTCCTACAATGAGCAGTTCTTC. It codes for CASSWGQSSYNEQFF.

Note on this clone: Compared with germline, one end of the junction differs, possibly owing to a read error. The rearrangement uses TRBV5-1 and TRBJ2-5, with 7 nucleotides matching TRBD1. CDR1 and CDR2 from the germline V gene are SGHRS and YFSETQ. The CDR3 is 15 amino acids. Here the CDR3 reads CASRLVGQVQETQYF. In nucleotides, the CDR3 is TGCGCCAGCAGATTGGTCGGACAGGTTCAAGAGACCCAGTACTTC.

CDR3 in DNA: TGTGCCAGCACCCGGACTAGCGGGAGTGGTGGGAATGAGCAGTTCTTC. Its protein is CASTRTSGSGGNEQFF. This sequence joins TRBV11-2 and TRBJ2-1, with TRBD2 matching 13 bases. Trimming removed 7 bases from V and 7 bases from J; junction bases left unmatched: 10. Germline V gene lookup returns CDR1 SGHAT and CDR2 FQNNGV. This CDR3 spans 16 amino acids.

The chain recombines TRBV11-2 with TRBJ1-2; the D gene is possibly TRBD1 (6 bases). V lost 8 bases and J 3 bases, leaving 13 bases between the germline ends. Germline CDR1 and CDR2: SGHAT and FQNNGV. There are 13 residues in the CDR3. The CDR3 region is CASSSRGDYGYTF. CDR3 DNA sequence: TGTGCCAGCTCATCCAGGGGCGACTATGGCTACACCTTC.

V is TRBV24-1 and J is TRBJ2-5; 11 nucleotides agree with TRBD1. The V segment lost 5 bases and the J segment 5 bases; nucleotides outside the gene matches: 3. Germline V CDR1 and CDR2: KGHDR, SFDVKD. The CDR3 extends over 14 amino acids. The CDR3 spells CATSGTGGVETQYF. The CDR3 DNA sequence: TGTGCCACCAGTGGGACAGGGGGCGTTGAGACCCAGTACTTC.

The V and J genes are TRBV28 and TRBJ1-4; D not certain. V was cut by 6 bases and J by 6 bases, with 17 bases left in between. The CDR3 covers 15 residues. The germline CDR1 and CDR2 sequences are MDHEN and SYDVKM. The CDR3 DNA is TGTGCCAGCAGGGGGAGCGGCACCGGTTATGAAAAACTGTTTTTT. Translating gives CASRGSGTGYEKLFF.

The CDR3 is CASSRLAGYEQFF. CDR3 in DNA: TGTGCCAGCAGCCGACTCGCGGGGTATGAGCAGTTCTTC. The chain combines TRBV5-6 with TRBJ2-1; possibly TRBD2 for D (6 bases). CDR1 is SGHDT, CDR2 YYEEEE, per germline. The CDR3 spans 13 residues. Trimming took off 4 bases at V and 8 bases at J, with 13 bases between the two ends. The full variable domain, its missing parts supplied by reference TRBV5-6 and TRBJ2-1, is DAGVTQSPTHLIKTRGQQVTLRCSPKSGHDTVSWYQQALGQGPQFIFQYYEEEERQRGNFPDRFSGHQFPNYSSELNVNALLLGDSALYLCASSRLAGYEQFFGPGTRLTVL.

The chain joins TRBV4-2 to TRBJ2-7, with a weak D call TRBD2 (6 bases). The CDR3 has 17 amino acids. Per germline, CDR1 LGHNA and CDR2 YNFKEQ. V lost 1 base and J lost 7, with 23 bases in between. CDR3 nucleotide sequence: TGTGCCAGCAGCCAAGGGGGTGGCGGGGCGCCTAGAGGGGAGCAGTACTTC. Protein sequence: CASSQGGGGAPRGEQYF.

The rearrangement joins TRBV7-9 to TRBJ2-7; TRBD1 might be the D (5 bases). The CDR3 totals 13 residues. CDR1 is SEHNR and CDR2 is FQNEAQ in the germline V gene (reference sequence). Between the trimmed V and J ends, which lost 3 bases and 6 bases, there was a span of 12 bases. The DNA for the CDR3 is TGTGCCAGCAGCTTCGACAGTAAGGGCGAGCAGTACTTC. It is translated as CASSFDSKGEQYF.

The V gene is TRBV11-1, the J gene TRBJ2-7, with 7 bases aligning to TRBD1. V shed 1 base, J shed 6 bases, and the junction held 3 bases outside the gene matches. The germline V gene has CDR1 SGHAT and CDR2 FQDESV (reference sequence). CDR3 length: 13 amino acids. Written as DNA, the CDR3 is TGTGCCAGCAGCTTAGTTACAGGGGCCGAGCAGTACTTC. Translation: CASSLVTGAEQYF.

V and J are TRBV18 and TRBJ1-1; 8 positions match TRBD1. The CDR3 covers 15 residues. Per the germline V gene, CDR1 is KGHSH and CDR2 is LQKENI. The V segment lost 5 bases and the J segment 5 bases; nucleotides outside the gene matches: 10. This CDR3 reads CASSTQPGQGTEAFF. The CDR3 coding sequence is TGTGCCAGCTCAACTCAACCCGGACAGGGAACTGAAGCTTTCTTT.

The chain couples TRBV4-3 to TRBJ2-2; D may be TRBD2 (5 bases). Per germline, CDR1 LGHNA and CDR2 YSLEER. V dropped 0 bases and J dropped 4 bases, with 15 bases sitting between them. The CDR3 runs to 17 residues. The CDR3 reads CASSQDPDGVRTGELFF. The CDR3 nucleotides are TGCGCCAGCAGCCAAGACCCGGACGGGGTTCGCACCGGGGAGCTGTTTTTT.

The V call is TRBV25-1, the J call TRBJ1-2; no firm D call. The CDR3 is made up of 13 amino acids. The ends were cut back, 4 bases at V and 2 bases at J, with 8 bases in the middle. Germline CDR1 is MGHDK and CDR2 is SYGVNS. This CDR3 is CASSAATNYGYTF. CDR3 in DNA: TGTGCCAGCAGTGCAGCGACCAACTATGGCTACACCTTC.

The CDR3 here is CASSFDRKTYEQYF. The DNA of the CDR3 is TGTGCCAGCAGTTTCGACAGAAAGACATACGAGCAGTACTTC. V and J are TRBV27 and TRBJ2-7, with D possibly TRBD1 on 5 matching bases. The germline CDR1 and CDR2 sequences are MNHEY and SMNVEV (reference sequence). Between the trimmed V and J ends, which lost 3 bases and 4 bases, there was a span of 13 bases. The CDR3 covers 14 residues.

The CDR3 sequence is CASSDWASGRNEQFF. The CDR3 nucleotides read TGTGCCAGCAGTGACTGGGCTAGCGGGAGAAATGAGCAGTTCTTC. This chain uses TRBV2 with TRBJ2-1; 10 nucleotides match TRBD2. This CDR3 region has 15 residues. Trimming took 3 bases from V and 7 from J; bases not matched to a gene: 6. Germline loops: CDR1 SNHLY, CDR2 FYNNEI.

CDR3 loop: CASSLLDRGKLQFF. The CDR3, as DNA: TGTGCCAGCAGCTTGCTCGACAGGGGTAAGTTGCAGTTCTTC. This sequence joins TRBV5-8 and TRBJ2-1; 8 bases match TRBD1. This CDR3 comprises 14 residues. Germline V gene sequence: CDR1 SGHTS, CDR2 YDEGEE. Trimming at V came to 1 base and at J to 12 bases, leaving 9 bases not matched to a gene.

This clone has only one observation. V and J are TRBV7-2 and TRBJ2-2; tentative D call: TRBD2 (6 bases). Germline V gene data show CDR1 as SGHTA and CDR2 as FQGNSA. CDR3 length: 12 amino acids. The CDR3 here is CGGRLFTGELFF. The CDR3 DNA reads TGTGGGGGGAGGTTGTTCACCGGGGAGCTGTTTTTT.

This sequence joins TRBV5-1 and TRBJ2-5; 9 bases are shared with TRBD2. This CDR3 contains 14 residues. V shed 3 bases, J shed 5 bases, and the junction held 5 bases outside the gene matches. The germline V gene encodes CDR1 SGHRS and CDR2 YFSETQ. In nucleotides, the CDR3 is TGCGCCAGCAGCTGGAGCGGGGGGCCGGAGACCCAGTACTTC. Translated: CASSWSGGPETQYF.

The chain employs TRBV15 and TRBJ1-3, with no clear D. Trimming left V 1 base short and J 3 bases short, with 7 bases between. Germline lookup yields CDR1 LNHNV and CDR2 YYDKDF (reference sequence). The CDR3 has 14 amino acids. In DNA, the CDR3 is TGTGCCACCAGCAGAGGAGGGCTTGGAAACACCATATATTTT. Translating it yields CATSRGGLGNTIYF.

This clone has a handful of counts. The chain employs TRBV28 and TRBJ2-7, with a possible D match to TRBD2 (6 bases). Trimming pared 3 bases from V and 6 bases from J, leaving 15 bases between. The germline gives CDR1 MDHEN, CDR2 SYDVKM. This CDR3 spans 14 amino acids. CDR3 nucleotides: TGTGCCAGCAGTTTGGCTGGACTAAACAGCGAGCAGTACTTC. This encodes CASSLAGLNSEQYF.

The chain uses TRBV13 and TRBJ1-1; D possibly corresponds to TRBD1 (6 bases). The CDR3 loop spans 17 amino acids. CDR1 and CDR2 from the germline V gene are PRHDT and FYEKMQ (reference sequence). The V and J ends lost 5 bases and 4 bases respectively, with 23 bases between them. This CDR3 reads CASSGNRVLGTTTEAFF. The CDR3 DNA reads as TGTGCCAGCAGCGGGAACAGGGTCTTGGGCACGACCACTGAAGCTTTCTTT.